This section outlines one TCR beta chain sequence together with its context. This receptor's antigen is unknown. Qualities for individual bases were not recorded, and no much larger clone is one base off. The record originates from a study of T cell responses to AZD1222 COVID-19 vaccine (dated by TCRdb to about 2021). For context, the study as a whole: AZD1222 recipients given second doses at about 4 weeks or at about 12 weeks were pooled, since spike-specific TCR depth and breadth were not found to differ between the two schedules. TCR sequencing was performed for more than 230 trial participants, of whom around 200 were given two doses of AZD1222 and around 26 were given two doses of MenACWY control vaccine. Trial participants were enrolled by age into 18-55, 56-69 and 70-plus year subgroups, with around 150, 28 and 57 TCR-sequenced participants respectively. General study outcomes and caveats: Conclusions about previously exposed vaccinees are limited, since just a handful of AZD1222 recipients were seropositive for SARS-CoV-2 at baseline. Vaccine-associated CD4 TCRs spanned the whole spike protein, with dominant responses in regions 160-218 and 743-854. Because no samples from the day 14 peak response were available, repertoires could be characterized only after the peak T cell response. After two AZD1222 doses, spike-specific TCR breadth and depth were significantly higher than at day 0 and than in MenACWY recipients. Participants were mostly white British, with more females than males. The authors suggested clonal diversity may have been underestimated. The 56-69-year group was small, and its depth increase did not reach significance, likely because of low power. Epitopes outside the regions mutated in the B.1.351 and B.1.1.7 variants were reportedly recognized by nearly half of the unique spike-specific TCRs.

The CDR3 regions of human TCRbeta chains were analyzed by immunosequencing. From the authors' description of their analysis: Repertoire TCRs were matched against a reference library of SARS-CoV-2-specific TCRs generated with the MIRA antigen-specificity platform. Breadth was defined as the fraction of unique TCRs that were SARS-CoV-2-associated, and depth was defined as the fraction of total T cells that were SARS-CoV-2-associated. Using the MIRA data, every spike-specific TCR was mapped to the spike region that the TCR reacted to and assigned to either a CD4 or a CD8 class. Log10-transformed breadth and depth values were compared by one-way ANOVA with Sidak's multiple comparisons tests. In TCRdb, the immuneACCESS table is reduced to in-frame sequences with V and J assigned. These tables do not hold every clone; where another copy was compared, an unresolved V gene accounts for under half, and the others remain unexplained. V, J and clone size derive from that table, while D and trimming were established from the DNA sequence. The sample profile shows 100,000 to 150,000 clones; around 84% of them were found once. In total, the top ten clones hold more than 20% of the sample.

V is clipped by 3 bases and J by 0 bases, and the sequence between their germline boundaries is 24 bases long. In the germline V gene, CDR1 corresponds to WSHSY and CDR2 to SAAADI. The CDR3 starts with the cysteine, ends with the phenylalanine, and has 20 residues. The retained sequence is limited to the CDR3, 60 bases, with the frame set at the first base. The sample's time point label, in plain terms: baseline before first vaccination. Samples from vaccinated people were obtained from the UK trials COV001 and COV002, which included a single-blind randomized controlled phase 2/3 trial of AZD1222 (ChAdOx1 nCoV-19) in healthy adults. For TCRbeta chain sequencing, PBMC samples from trial participants were taken at day 0 and at day 28 after the second dose.

Here the sequenced sample was peripheral blood, taken on day 0 of AZD1222 vaccination. The sequence is built from TRBV10-2 and TRBJ2-4, with the D segment identity uncertain. The receptor was derived from an adult in good health. The DNA sequence is as follows: TGCGCCAGCAGTGAAGAATCCGCGGAAGCATATAATTTAGCCAAAAACATTCAGTACTTC. This translates into CASSEESAEAYNLAKNIQYF.